Below are 4 T cell receptor beta chains sequenced from a single sample in a study of blood T cell repertoires in COVID-19 (dated by TCRdb to 2018 to 2021). Libraries were made using the immunoSEQ multiplex PCR assay. Imported from immuneACCESS, the table was reduced by TCRdb to in-frame sequences with V and J called. These copies leave out some clones; in studies compared against another copy, an unresolved V gene accounts for under half, and the cause of the remainder is not known. The table for this sample lists around 400,000 clones; 80% to 90% of them were counted only once. In total, the top ten clones hold 0.95% to 1.5% of the sample. The sequenced sample consisted of peripheral blood. The receptor source for this set is a middle-aged man with acute or convalescent COVID-19.

The chain links TRBV21-1 to TRBJ1-3; TRBD1 is the table's D call, not checked against the DNA. TRBV21-1 is a documented pseudogene. This CDR3 is built from 15 residues. CDR3 region: CASSPPAGSGNTIYF. Written as DNA, the CDR3 is TGTGCCAGCAGTCCCCCAGCAGGCTCTGGAAACACCATATATTTT.

In nucleotides, the CDR3 is TGTGCCATCAGTGAATATCCGAATGAAAAACTGTTTTTT. It codes for CAISEYPNEKLFF. This rearrangement joins TRBV10-3 to TRBJ1-4, with D uncertain. Germline CDR1 is ENHRY and CDR2 is SYGVKD. This CDR3 is built from 13 residues. Trimming took off 3 bases at V and 5 bases at J, with 7 bases between the two ends.

The CDR3 DNA reads TGTGCCAGCAGCCAACGCAGGGAAAAACTGTTTTTT. It translates to CASSQRREKLFF. The chain combines TRBV5-6 with TRBJ1-4, with unresolved D. In germline, CDR1 is SGHDT, CDR2 YYEEEE. The CDR3 has 12 residues. V was trimmed by 4 bases and J by 8 bases, leaving 9 bases between them.

V usage is TRBV7-9 and J usage is TRBJ2-6; possibly TRBD2 for D (5 bases). The CDR3 is 18 residues long. Germline V CDR1 and CDR2: SEHNR, FQNEAQ (reference sequence). Trimming stripped 5 bases from V and 2 bases from J, with 19 bases between. In DNA form, the CDR3 reads TGTGCCAGCAGCCCTGCGGCGGGCCGAATCCCTGGGGCCAACGTCCTGACTTTC. This encodes CASSPAAGRIPGANVLTF.